These 8 T cell receptor beta chains were all obtained from the same sample, sequenced in a study of blood T cells in healthy people across ages. Next came a second PCR, run for about 7 to 11 cycles, which used a sample-barcoded 5' primer along with a J-beta primer mix. TCRdb called the 5' RACE reads again in MiXCR, with one record for every CDR3 protein. The table records 1.4 million or so distinct CDR3 sequences, 35% to 45% of them present only once. The sample taken for sequencing was blood. These receptors were taken from a young woman in good health.

This chain joins TRBV11-2 and TRBJ1-5; D remains ambiguous. This CDR3 contains 15 residues. V gave up 5 bases and J gave up 8 bases, with 19 bases separating them. Germline V gene sequence: CDR1 SGHAT, CDR2 FQNNGV. The CDR3 nucleotides are TGTGCCAGCAGCCAAGGCCCGGAATGGTGGGAGCCCCAGCATTTT. This gives the protein CASSQGPEWWEPQHF.

The rearrangement uses TRBV3-1 and TRBJ2-3, with D uncertain. The CDR3 is 17 amino acids. Germline V gene data show CDR1 as LGHDT and CDR2 as YNNKEL (reference sequence). V gave up 0 bases and J gave up 0 bases, with 13 bases separating them. The CDR3 reads CASSQESGRYSTDTQYF. CDR3 in DNA: TGTGCCAGCAGCCAAGAATCGGGCAGATATAGCACAGATACGCAGTATTTT.

This clonotype turned up a few times. Sequence at one end of the junction differs from germline and may be a read error. The chain recombines TRBV12-3 or TRBV12-4 with TRBJ1-1, with D tentatively TRBD1 (6 bases). The CDR3 is 15 amino acids. In DNA, the CDR3 is TGTGCCAGCACCCCAGACAGGTCTATGAACACTGAGGCTTTCTTT. The encoded protein is CASTPDRSMNTEAFF.

Comments on this clonotype: This CDR3 is missing its conserved last phenylalanine or tryptophan, likely due to a read error. This chain uses TRBV5-6 with TRBJ2-5; D remains ambiguous. The CDR3 spans 17 residues. With 2 bases removed from V and 4 bases from J, the gap between germline ends came to 21 bases. Germline CDR1 SGHDT, CDR2 YYEEEE. Here the CDR3 reads CASSFHASGNLGETQYV. Here the CDR3 DNA reads TGTGCCAGCAGCTTTCACGCCTCCGGAAATTTGGGAGAGACCCAGTACGTC.

A few counts support this clonotype. CDR3 residues: CASSPRTNHEQYF. CDR3 in DNA: TGTGCCAGCAGTCCCCGGACAAATCACGAGCAGTACTTC. The chain employs TRBV28 and TRBJ2-7, with D possibly TRBD1 on 5 matching bases. V was shortened by 5 bases and J by 5 bases, with 13 bases between the two germline ends. The germline gives CDR1 MDHEN, CDR2 SYDVKM. The CDR3 consists of 13 residues. Looking up the rest from reference TRBV28 and TRBJ2-7 gives the full variable domain: DVKVTQSSRYLVKRTGEKVFLECVQDMDHENMFWYRQDPGLGLRLIYFSYDVKMKEKGDIPEGYSVSREKKERFSLILESASTNQTSMYLCASSPRTNHEQYFGPGTRLTVT.

J is TRBJ2-1 and V is TRBV2; D uncertain. The CDR3 spans 14 residues. Germline V lookup: CDR1 SNHLY, CDR2 FYNNEI. The V end lost 3 bases, the J end lost 5 bases, and 11 bases lay between the germline ends. The CDR3 region is CASSERSDHNEQFF. The CDR3 DNA reads as TGTGCCAGCAGTGAGCGGAGCGATCACAATGAGCAGTTCTTC.

V usage is TRBV7-2 and J usage is TRBJ1-1; 7 bases fit TRBD1. Germline CDR1 is SGHTA and CDR2 is FQGNSA. J lost 3 bases, V lost 7 bases, and 8 bases had no gene match. The length of the CDR3 is 14 residues. The CDR3 protein is CASIRGGWDTEAFF. The CDR3 DNA follows: TGTGCCAGCATCCGAGGGGGCTGGGACACTGAAGCTTTCTTT.

Details on this clonotype: A much larger clone lies one base from this, so it may be a read error. The gene calls are TRBV5-1 and TRBJ2-4; D may be TRBD1 (6 bases). The length of the CDR3 is 14 residues. Germline V gene lookup returns CDR1 SGHRS and CDR2 YFSETQ. With 0 bases removed from V and 13 bases from J, the gap between germline ends came to 17 bases. DNA for the CDR3: TGCGCCAGCAGCTTGGAAGGCAGGGACAATGAGCAGTACTTC. Amino acids: CASSLEGRDNEQYF.